This T cell receptor beta chain was identified in a study of sequential checkpoint blockade in melanoma. Study-wide background: After both sequences, patients received maintenance nivolumab. 91 pretreatment tumor DNA samples were TCRβ immunosequenced.

The treatment: randomized to nivolumab then ipilimumab (arm A) or the reverse (arm B). Profiling relied on immunoSEQ multiplex PCR, and the TCRdb table lists in-frame clones only, not all of them. This table has some 11,000 clones, under 30% appearing once. The CDR3 runs to 16 residues. V was clipped by 5 bases and J by 0 bases, with 11 bases between them. CDR1 is SGHNT, CDR2 YENEEA, per germline. This clone has only a few counts. The chain recombines TRBV11-3 with TRBJ2-6; unclear D gene. Source: tumor tissue (inferred from file names), taken from a patient given nivolumab and ipilimumab in sequence. The clonotype was recovered from a human donor with melanoma. CDR3 amino acids: CASSPESASGANVLTF. The CDR3 nucleotides read TGTGCCAGCAGCCCAGAATCGGCCTCTGGGGCCAACGTCCTGACTTTC.